The following is a TCR beta chain sequence with its context. What it recognizes is unknown. Mismatch with germline at one junction end may stem from a read error. Using a J-beta primer mix together with a sample-barcoded 5' primer, a second PCR was run for roughly 7 to 12 cycles. In TCRdb, the 5' RACE reads were re-called with MiXCR into one record per CDR3 protein. Seen here are fewer than 1,000,000 distinct CDR3 sequences, about 46% observed once, and the top ten hold around 18%. The CDR3 is 12 amino acids. CDR1 MDHEN and CDR2 SYDVKM come from the germline V gene. This specimen comes from a study of blood T cells in healthy people across ages. Overall study results and limits: Higher diversity and more naive CD4+ cells were features of long-lived donors, compared to aged donors. Possibly, changes in expanded clonotypes were confounded because donor CMV status was unknown. Leaving the PBMCs unsorted stopped any conclusive comparison of naive versus antigen-experienced cells. Diversity estimates drawn from one million T cells were deemed underestimates.

The source of this sequence is an older man in good health. The chain combines TRBV28 with TRBJ1-2, with D unclear. The sequencing sample was made of blood. CDR3 residues: CASSIYNYGCTF. The CDR3, as DNA: TGTGCCAGCAGTATCTACAACTATGGCTGCACCTTC.